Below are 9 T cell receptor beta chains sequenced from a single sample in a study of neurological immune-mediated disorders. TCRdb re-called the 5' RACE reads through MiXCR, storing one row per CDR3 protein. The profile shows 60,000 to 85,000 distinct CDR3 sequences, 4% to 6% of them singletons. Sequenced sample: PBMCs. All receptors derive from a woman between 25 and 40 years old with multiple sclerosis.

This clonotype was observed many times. The chain's CDR3 is CASSPDPRAYYEQYV. The CDR3 DNA reads TGTGCCAGCTCACCGGATCCCAGGGCTTACTACGAGCAGTACGTC. The chain links TRBV18 to TRBJ2-7, with D tentatively TRBD1 (5 bases). CDR1 and CDR2 (germline): KGHSH, LQKENI. CDR3 length equals 15 residues. With 3 bases removed from V and 3 bases from J, the gap between germline ends came to 15 bases.

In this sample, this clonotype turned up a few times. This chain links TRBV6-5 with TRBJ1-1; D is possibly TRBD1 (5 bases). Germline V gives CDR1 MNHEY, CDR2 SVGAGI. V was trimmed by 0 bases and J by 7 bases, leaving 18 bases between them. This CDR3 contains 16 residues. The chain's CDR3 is CASSYSSGAGHFEAFF. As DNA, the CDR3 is TGTGCCAGCAGTTACTCGAGCGGGGCAGGACACTTTGAAGCTTTCTTT.

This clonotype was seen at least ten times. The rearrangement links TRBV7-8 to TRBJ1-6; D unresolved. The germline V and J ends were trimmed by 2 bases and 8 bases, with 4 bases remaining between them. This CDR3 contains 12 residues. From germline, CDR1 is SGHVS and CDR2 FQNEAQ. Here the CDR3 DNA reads TGTGCCAGCAGCTTATTTGATTCACCCCTCCACTTT. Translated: CASSLFDSPLHF. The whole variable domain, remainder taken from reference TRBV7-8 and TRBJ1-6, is GAGVSQSPRYKVAKRGQDVALRCDPISGHVSLFWYQQALGQGPEFLTYFQNEAQLDKSGLPSDRFFAERPEGSVSTLKIQRTQQEDSAVYLCASSLFDSPLHFGNGTRLTVT.

This chain's CDR3 is CASSIETSGSVLVAGELFF. CDR3 nucleotide sequence: TGTGCCAGTAGTATAGAAACTAGCGGGAGCGTGCTGGTCGCCGGGGAGCTGTTTTTT. This sequence joins TRBV19 and TRBJ2-2; 11 bases align to TRBD2. After removal of 0 bases from V and 6 bases from J, the junction contained 12 bases not matched to a gene. The CDR3 is 19 amino acids. CDR1 LNHDA and CDR2 SQIVND come from the germline V gene (reference sequence).

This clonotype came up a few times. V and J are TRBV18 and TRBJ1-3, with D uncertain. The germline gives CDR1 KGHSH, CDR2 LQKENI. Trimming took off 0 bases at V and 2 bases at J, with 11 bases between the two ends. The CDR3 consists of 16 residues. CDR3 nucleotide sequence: TGTGCCAGCTCACCACCGGAGGGAAGGGCTGGAAACACCATATATTTT. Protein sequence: CASSPPEGRAGNTIYF.

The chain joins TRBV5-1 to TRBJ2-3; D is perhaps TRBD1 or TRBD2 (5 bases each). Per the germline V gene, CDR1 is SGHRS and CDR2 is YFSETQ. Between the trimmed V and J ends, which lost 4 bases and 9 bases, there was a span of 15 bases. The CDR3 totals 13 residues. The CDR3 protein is CASSPGDRGTQYF. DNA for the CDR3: TGCGCCAGCAGCCCCGGTGACAGAGGGACGCAGTATTTT.

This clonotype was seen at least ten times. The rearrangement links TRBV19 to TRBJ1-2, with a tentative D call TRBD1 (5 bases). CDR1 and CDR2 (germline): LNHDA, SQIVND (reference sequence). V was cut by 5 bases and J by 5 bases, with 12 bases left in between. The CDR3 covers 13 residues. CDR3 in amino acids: CASSPGTAYGYTF. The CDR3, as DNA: TGTGCCAGTAGTCCAGGGACCGCGTATGGCTACACCTTC.

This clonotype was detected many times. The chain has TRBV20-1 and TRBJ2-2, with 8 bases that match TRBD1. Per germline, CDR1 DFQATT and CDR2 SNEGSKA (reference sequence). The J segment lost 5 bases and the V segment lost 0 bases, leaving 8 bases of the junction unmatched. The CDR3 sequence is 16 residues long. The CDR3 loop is CSARDLGQGSTGELFF. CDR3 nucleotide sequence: TGCAGTGCTAGAGATCTAGGACAGGGATCAACCGGGGAGCTGTTTTTT.

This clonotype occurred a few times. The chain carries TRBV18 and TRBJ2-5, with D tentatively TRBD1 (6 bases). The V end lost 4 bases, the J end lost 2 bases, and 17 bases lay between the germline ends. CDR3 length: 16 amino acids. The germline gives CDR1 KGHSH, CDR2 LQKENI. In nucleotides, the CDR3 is TGTGCCAGCTCACTACAGGGTGTTCGCCGTCAAGAGACCCAGTACTTC. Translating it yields CASSLQGVRRQETQYF.